This is a list of T cell receptor beta chains from one sample in a study of T cell responses to AZD1222 COVID-19 vaccine. Some clones are missing from TCRdb's copy, which holds only in-frame ones; the method was immunoSEQ multiplex PCR. The data contain approximately 150,000 clones, about 94% of them singletons. The starting material was peripheral blood, obtained 28 days after the second AZD1222 dose. The receptors derive from an adult who received the AZD1222 COVID-19 vaccine. Both conserved end residues are part of each CDR3. D genes are given only for firm matches. Clone sizes are given selectively: once, few, many, or a class where the clone is expanded.

j_call | clone_size | cdr3_length | v_call | d_call | cdr3_aa | cdr3_nt
TRBJ1-2 | NA | 12 | TRBV12-5 | NA | CASGQDSYGYTF | TGTGCTAGTGGTCAGGACAGCTATGGCTACACCTTC
TRBJ1-3 | NA | 15 | TRBV29-1 | TRBD1 | CSVKADRATGNTIYF | TGCAGCGTTAAGGCTGACAGGGCCACTGGAAACACCATATATTTT
TRBJ2-5 | NA | 13 | TRBV7-3 | NA | CASSDVGGQTQYF | TGTGCCAGCAGCGATGTAGGGGGACAGACCCAGTACTTC
TRBJ2-5 | NA | 15 | TRBV6-2/TRBV6-3 | NA | CASSSRLVPMETQYF | TGTGCCAGCAGTTCGCGACTAGTCCCTATGGAGACCCAGTACTTC
TRBJ2-7 | NA | 15 | TRBV10-3 | TRBD1 | CAISVPGTGGYEQYF | TGTGCCATCAGTGTGCCCGGGACAGGGGGCTACGAGCAGTACTTC
TRBJ1-2 | NA | 14 | TRBV5-1 | TRBD1 | CASSLSTGGGGYTF | TGCGCCAGCAGCCTATCCACAGGGGGCGGTGGCTACACCTTC
TRBJ1-5 | NA | 14 | TRBV28 | NA | CASATGNQIQPQHF | TGTGCCAGCGCCACGGGGAACCAAATACAGCCCCAGCATTTT
TRBJ2-2 | NA | 14 | TRBV7-9 | NA | CASSLEGITGELFF | TGTGCCAGCAGCTTAGAAGGGATCACCGGGGAGCTGTTTTTT
TRBJ1-5 | once | 14 | TRBV6-2/TRBV6-3 | NA | CASSYSNSNQPQHF | TGTGCCAGCAGTTACTCCAATAGCAATCAGCCCCAGCATTTT
TRBJ1-4 | NA | 15 | TRBV28 | NA | CASTSGWQVGEKLFF | TGTGCCAGCACCAGCGGTTGGCAGGTTGGTGAAAAACTGTTTTTT
TRBJ2-2 | NA | 15 | TRBV2 | NA | CASSDRRMPTGELFF | TGTGCCAGCAGTGACAGACGAATGCCCACCGGGGAGCTGTTTTTT
TRBJ2-5 | NA | 17 | TRBV12-1 | NA | CASSFFVLAGQQETQYF | TGTGCCAGCAGCTTTTTTGTACTAGCGGGGCAGCAAGAGACCCAGTACTTC
TRBJ1-5 | NA | 14 | TRBV24-1 | NA | CATSDFREDQPQHF | TGTGCCACCAGTGATTTCCGGGAGGATCAGCCCCAGCATTTT
TRBJ2-1 | NA | 15 | TRBV19 | NA | CASSMEALSYNEQFF | TGTGCCAGTAGTATGGAGGCCCTCTCCTACAATGAGCAGTTCTTC
TRBJ2-7 | many | 13 | TRBV5-4 | TRBD2 | CASRAREAREQYF | TGTGCCAGCAGGGCACGGGAGGCTCGCGAGCAGTACTTC
TRBJ1-3 | NA | 16 | TRBV4-3 | NA | CASSREAVLFGNTIYF | TGCGCCAGCAGCCGGGAAGCAGTTTTGTTCGGAAACACCATATATTTT
TRBJ2-7 | NA | 15 | TRBV6-5 | TRBD1 | CASSSRSGTVDEQYF | TGTGCCAGCAGTTCGCGGTCCGGGACAGTCGACGAGCAGTACTTC
TRBJ1-2 | NA | 18 | TRBV10-3 | NA | CAISESTRLDRPGYGYTF | TGTGCCATCAGTGAGTCGACTCGACTTGACAGACCTGGGTATGGCTACACCTTC
TRBJ1-2 | NA | 13 | TRBV7-8 | NA | CASSFDRNYGYTF | TGTGCCAGCAGCTTCGACAGGAACTATGGCTACACCTTC
TRBJ1-1 | NA | 14 | TRBV7-8 | NA | CASSLVAGSTEAFF | TGTGCCAGCAGCTTAGTGGCAGGGTCCACTGAAGCTTTCTTT
TRBJ2-3 | NA | 16 | TRBV15 | NA | CATSRVEGPSTDTQYF | TGTGCCACCAGCAGGGTAGAGGGCCCTAGCACAGATACGCAGTATTTT
TRBJ1-6 | few | 14 | TRBV19 | NA | CATLKAHFNSPLHF | TGTGCCACCCTCAAGGCCCACTTTAACTCACCCCTCCACTTT
TRBJ2-7 | NA | 11 | TRBV2 | NA | CASSPSYEQYF | TGTGCCAGCAGTCCTAGCTACGAGCAGTACTTC
TRBJ1-2 | NA | 11 | TRBV12-3/TRBV12-4 | NA | CASSRARGYTF | TGTGCCAGCAGCCGTGCACGGGGCTACACCTTC
TRBJ2-7 | NA | 12 | TRBV12-3/TRBV12-4 | NA | CASSLIDREQYF | TGTGCCAGCAGCTTAATAGATCGCGAGCAGTACTTC
TRBJ1-1 | once | 13 | TRBV28 | NA | CASSAARNTEAFF | TGTGCCAGCAGTGCGGCGCGGAACACTGAAGCTTTCTTT
TRBJ1-2 | NA | 13 | TRBV27 | NA | CASSWTANYGYTF | TGTGCCAGCAGTTGGACAGCTAACTATGGCTACACCTTC
TRBJ1-2 | NA | 11 | TRBV7-2 | TRBD1 | CASSTRDRLTF | TGTGCCAGCAGCACCCGGGACAGGTTAACCTTC
TRBJ2-5 | NA | 18 | TRBV7-8 | TRBD2 | CASNLRDGRLADQETQYF | TGTGCCAGCAACCTAAGGGACGGGAGACTAGCGGACCAAGAGACCCAGTACTTC